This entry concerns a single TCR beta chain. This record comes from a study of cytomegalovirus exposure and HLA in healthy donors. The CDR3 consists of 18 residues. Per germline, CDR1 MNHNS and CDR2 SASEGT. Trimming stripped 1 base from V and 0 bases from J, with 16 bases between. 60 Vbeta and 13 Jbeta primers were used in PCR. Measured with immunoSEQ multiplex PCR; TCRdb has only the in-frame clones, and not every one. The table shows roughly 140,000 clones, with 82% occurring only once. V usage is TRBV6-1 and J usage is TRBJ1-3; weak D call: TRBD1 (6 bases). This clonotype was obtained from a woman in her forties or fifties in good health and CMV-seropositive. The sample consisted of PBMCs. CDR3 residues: CASSEGAGARVSGNTIYF. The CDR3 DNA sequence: TGTGCCAGCAGTGAAGGGGCAGGGGCGAGGGTCTCTGGAAACACCATATATTTT.